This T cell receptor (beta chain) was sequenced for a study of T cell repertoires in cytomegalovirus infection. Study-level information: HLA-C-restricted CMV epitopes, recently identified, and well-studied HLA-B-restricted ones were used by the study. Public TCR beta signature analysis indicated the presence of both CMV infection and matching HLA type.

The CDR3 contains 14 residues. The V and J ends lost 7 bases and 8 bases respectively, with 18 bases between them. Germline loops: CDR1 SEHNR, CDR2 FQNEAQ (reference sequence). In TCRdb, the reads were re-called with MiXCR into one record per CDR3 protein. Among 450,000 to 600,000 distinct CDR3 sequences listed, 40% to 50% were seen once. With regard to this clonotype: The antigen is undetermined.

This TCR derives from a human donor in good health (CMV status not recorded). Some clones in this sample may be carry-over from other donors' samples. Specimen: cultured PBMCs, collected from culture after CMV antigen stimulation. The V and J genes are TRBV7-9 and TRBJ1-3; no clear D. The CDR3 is CASTNTRGADTIYF. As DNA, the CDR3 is TGTGCCAGCACCAACACCCGGGGTGCAGACACCATATATTTT.